This is a list of T cell receptor beta chains from one sample in a study of radiation and T cells in renal cell carcinoma. TCRdb's table, derived via immunoSEQ multiplex PCR, lists solely in-frame clones and lacks some. The sample shows fewer than 150,000 clones, approximately 90% of them seen only once. Here the sequenced sample was blood, taken from a patient whose treatment included radiotherapy and nephrectomy. These receptors originate from a woman aged 70-85 years with renal cell carcinoma. CDR3s include the opening cysteine and the closing phenylalanine or tryptophan. The D gene is left open where the match is weak. For some rows the clone size is stated as once, few or many, or as a class when expanded; others skip it.

size,J,D,V,DNA,CDR3
.,TRBJ1-1,TRBD1,TRBV5-1,TGCGCCAGCAGCTTCTCATCGACAGGGGAATTAGGAAACACTGAAGCTTTCTTT,CASSFSSTGELGNTEAFF
.,TRBJ2-1,TRBD1,TRBV28,TGTGCCAGCAGTTGGGACAGCGCCTACAATGAGCAGTTCTTC,CASSWDSAYNEQFF
.,TRBJ2-7,.,TRBV25-1,TGTGCCAGCAGTGAATTTCGGACAGATTCCTACGAGCAGTACTTC,CASSEFRTDSYEQYF
.,TRBJ1-2,TRBD1,TRBV9,TGTGCCAGCAGCGTAGGGTCCCCTCGGACAGGGGGCTACACCTTC,CASSVGSPRTGGYTF
.,TRBJ2-7,.,TRBV19,TGTGCCAGTAGTACGTCGAGCGGAAGCTCCTACGAGCAGTACTTC,CASSTSSGSSYEQYF
.,TRBJ1-1,.,TRBV7-9,TGTGCCAGCAGCTTAAACACTGAAGCTTTCTTT,CASSLNTEAFF
.,TRBJ1-1,.,TRBV27,TGTGCCAGCAGCGAAATCCCGGGACTCAGGGAAGCTTTCTTT,CASSEIPGLREAFF
.,TRBJ1-4,TRBD1,TRBV7-8,TGTGCCAGCAGCTTAGCGCAGGGGGGGGCTGAAAAACTGTTTTTT,CASSLAQGGAEKLFF
.,TRBJ1-3,.,TRBV7-9,TGTGCCAGCAGCCCTCCAGGAAACACCATATATTTT,CASSPPGNTIYF
.,TRBJ2-2,.,TRBV5-4,TGTGCCAGCACCCTGGTCGGTCTGGGGGAGCTGTTTTTT,CASTLVGLGELFF
.,TRBJ2-2,.,TRBV4-1,TGCGCCAGCAGCCTAGGACTAAACTCCGGGGAGCTGTTTTTT,CASSLGLNSGELFF
.,TRBJ2-1,TRBD2,TRBV4-1,TGCGCCAGCAGCCAAGAGGTTCAAGCGGGGTTCTCTCGGGATGAGCAGTTCTTC,CASSQEVQAGFSRDEQFF
.,TRBJ1-3,.,TRBV4-1,TGCGCCAGCAGCCAAGTTTGGGGTTCTGGAAACACCATATATTTT,CASSQVWGSGNTIYF
.,TRBJ2-2,.,TRBV7-2,TGTGCCTCCCAACGGGACGGGGAGCTGTTTTTT,CASQRDGELFF
.,TRBJ2-3,TRBD1,TRBV5-1,TGCGCCAGCGGCGGGTCAGGGGGTTACACAGATACGCAGTATTTT,CASGGSGGYTDTQYF
once,TRBJ1-1,TRBD1,TRBV29-1,TGCAGCGTTAGACAGGGTGGTGGGAACACTGAAGTAGCTTTCTTT,CSVRQGGGNTEVAFF
.,TRBJ1-6,.,TRBV6-5,TGTGCCAGCAGTTACTCGCATCGGAGAAATTCACCCCTCCACTTT,CASSYSHRRNSPLHF
.,TRBJ2-7,.,TRBV6-6,TGTGCCAGCAGTTACACCGGTCAGGAGCAGTACTTC,CASSYTGQEQYF
.,TRBJ2-3,.,TRBV9,TGTGCCAGCAGCCCAGGGTCTTACACAGATACGCAGTATTTT,CASSPGSYTDTQYF
.,TRBJ2-1,TRBD2,TRBV6-5,TGTGCCAGCAGTCTAGCGGGGGCCTACAATGAGCAGTTCTTC,CASSLAGAYNEQFF
.,TRBJ2-7,.,TRBV27,TGTGCCAGCAGTTTATCGACCTCCCCCGAGCAGTACTTC,CASSLSTSPEQYF
.,TRBJ2-7,.,TRBV15,TGTGCCACCAGCAGAGTAGGGACACGGAACTACGAGCAGTACTTC,CATSRVGTRNYEQYF
.,TRBJ2-1,.,TRBV29-1,TGCAGCGTGGGCCGATCCGGGATTGAGCAGTTCTTC,CSVGRSGIEQFF
.,TRBJ2-2,TRBD1,TRBV4-2,TGTGCCAGCAGCCTACAGGGGCATAACGGGGAGCTGTTTTTT,CASSLQGHNGELFF
once,TRBJ2-5,TRBD1,TRBV19,TGTGCCAGTAGTGCGACAGGGCGCTGGGAGACCCAGTACTTC,CASSATGRWETQYF
.,TRBJ2-7,.,TRBV7-2,TGTGCCAGCAGCGCAGGACACCTAACCTACGAGCAGTACTTC,CASSAGHLTYEQYF
.,TRBJ2-3,.,TRBV4-3,TGCGCCAGCAGCCAAGATTCTTACAACCGCGGCAGCACAGATACGCAGTATTTT,CASSQDSYNRGSTDTQYF
.,TRBJ2-1,.,TRBV5-4,TGTGCCAGCAGCCGGGCGGGTAGCGGCAGCTCCTACAATGAGCAGTTCTTC,CASSRAGSGSSYNEQFF
.,TRBJ2-3,.,TRBV7-8,TGTGCCAGCAGCTTAGACGGGGATACGCAGTATTTT,CASSLDGDTQYF
.,TRBJ1-5,.,TRBV18,TGTGCCAGCTCACCATCACCAGAAAGTTTCAGCAATCAGCCCCAGCATTTT,CASSPSPESFSNQPQHF
once,TRBJ2-1,TRBD2,TRBV14,TGTGCCAGCAGCCACCCCGGACTAGCGGACTACAATGAGCAGTTCTTC,CASSHPGLADYNEQFF
.,TRBJ2-3,TRBD2,TRBV7-9,TGTGCCAGCAGCTCCGGGACTAGCGGGGGGATAGATACGCAGTATTTT,CASSSGTSGGIDTQYF
.,TRBJ2-3,.,TRBV7-7,TGTGCTAGCAGCTTAGGACAGTCTAGCACAGATACGCAGTATTTT,CASSLGQSSTDTQYF
.,TRBJ1-2,.,TRBV30,TGTGCCTGGAGACTTGACGTCTATGGCTACACCTTC,CAWRLDVYGYTF
.,TRBJ1-2,.,TRBV30,TGTGCCTGGGTCAAGGACCGTGACTATGGCTACACCTTC,CAWVKDRDYGYTF
once,TRBJ2-5,.,TRBV30,TGTGCCTGGAGTCACGGACACACGGGCCAAGAGACCCAGTACTTC,CAWSHGHTGQETQYF
.,TRBJ1-1,.,TRBV7-2,TGTGCCAGCAGCCAAGCTTGGAGGGGACCCTATGACGCTGAAGCTTTCTTT,CASSQAWRGPYDAEAFF
.,TRBJ1-2,TRBD1,TRBV28,TGTGCCAGCCAGTCCTCAGGGGGTCGGAACACCTTC,CASQSSGGRNTF
once,TRBJ1-6,.,TRBV2,TGTGCCAGCAGCCAGAGAGTAGCGGGGGCTAATTCACCCCTCCACTTT,CASSQRVAGANSPLHF
.,TRBJ2-1,.,TRBV6-6,TGTGCCAGCACAGTCAGTGACGGTACGAATGAGCAGTTCTTC,CASTVSDGTNEQFF
.,TRBJ2-7,.,TRBV6-6,TGTGCCAGCAGTTACGGGCTGTCCTACGAGCAGTACTTC,CASSYGLSYEQYF
.,TRBJ1-2,.,TRBV30,TGTGCCTGCCCCCTCCGGACACTTGGCTACACCTTC,CACPLRTLGYTF
.,TRBJ2-2,.,TRBV19,TGTGCCAGTAGTATAGTGCCGAACACCGGGGAGCTGTTTTTT,CASSIVPNTGELFF
.,TRBJ1-1,.,TRBV30,TGTGCCTGGAGTTCCAACTCACTTAATGGCGCTTTCTTT,CAWSSNSLNGAFF
.,TRBJ1-5,.,TRBV27,TGTGCCAGCAGTTCCCTAGGACGGCTTATCGGTCAGCCCCAGCATTTT,CASSSLGRLIGQPQHF